A selection of T cell receptor beta chains follows, all from one sample in a study of technical replicates of blood from a handful of donors. TCRdb keeps only in-frame clones here, not all; method: immunoSEQ multiplex PCR. This table holds tens of thousands of clones, roughly 93% found once. The specimen was T cells isolated from PBMCs. The receptors originated from a human donor in good health. The CDR3 runs from the conserved cysteine through the conserved F or W. The order of the fields is D gene, J gene, V gene, CDR3 length, clone size, CDR3 DNA, CDR3 protein. The D gene is left open where the match is weak. Clone size is shown for a subset of rows, as once, few, many or a class of expanded clone.

D: TRBD1
J: TRBJ1-1
V: TRBV6-5
length: 15
size: NA
DNA: TGTGCCAGCATTTTAAACAGGGGTTTGGACACTGAAGCTTTCTTT
CDR3: CASILNRGLDTEAFF

D: NA
J: TRBJ1-1
V: TRBV7-9
length: 17
size: NA
DNA: TGTGCCAGCAGCCCACTGCTATTGGTGCAGGAGAACACTGAAGCTTTCTTT
CDR3: CASSPLLLVQENTEAFF

D: TRBD1
J: TRBJ1-2
V: TRBV27
length: 17
size: NA
DNA: TGTGCCAGCAGTAGCTTCCGGGTAGACAGGGGGAGCTATGGCTACACCTTC
CDR3: CASSSFRVDRGSYGYTF

D: NA
J: TRBJ2-1
V: TRBV7-9
length: 15
size: once
DNA: TGTGCCAGCACCCAAGCTAGCTCGGGGTGGGATGAGCAGTTCTTC
CDR3: CASTQASSGWDEQFF

D: NA
J: TRBJ2-7
V: TRBV4-1
length: 16
size: NA
DNA: TGCGCCAGCAGGCGGGGGCAGGAGCATTTTGCGGGGGAGCAGTACTTC
CDR3: CASRRGQEHFAGEQYF

D: NA
J: TRBJ1-5
V: TRBV2
length: 12
size: NA
DNA: TGTGCCAGCAGTGACGTCGGGGAGCCCCAGCATTTT
CDR3: CASSDVGEPQHF

D: NA
J: TRBJ2-7
V: TRBV5-8
length: 13
size: NA
DNA: TGTGCCAGCAGCTTGGTCGCTATCTACGAGCAGTACTTC
CDR3: CASSLVAIYEQYF

D: TRBD1
J: TRBJ1-5
V: TRBV6-5
length: 14
size: NA
DNA: TGTGCCAACCACCGGACAGGGGACAATCAGCCCCAGCATTTT
CDR3: CANHRTGDNQPQHF

D: NA
J: TRBJ1-4
V: TRBV5-6
length: 15
size: NA
DNA: TGTGCCAGCAGCTCGGCCAAGACGGGTAATGAAAAACTGTTTTTT
CDR3: CASSSAKTGNEKLFF

D: NA
J: TRBJ2-2
V: TRBV4-2
length: 15
size: NA
DNA: TGTGCCAGCAGCCGCCGGGGTGGGGACACCGGGGAGCTGTTTTTT
CDR3: CASSRRGGDTGELFF

D: NA
J: TRBJ2-3
V: TRBV9
length: 14
size: NA
DNA: TGTGCCAGCAGCCCCACGGGACTCACAGATACGCAGTATTTT
CDR3: CASSPTGLTDTQYF

D: NA
J: TRBJ1-2
V: TRBV29-1
length: 12
size: NA
DNA: TGCAGCGTTGCAATCTCCGCCGCGGGCTACACCTTC
CDR3: CSVAISAAGYTF

D: NA
J: TRBJ2-1
V: TRBV4-1
length: 11
size: NA
DNA: TGCGCCAGCAGCAGGGGCGATGAGCAGTTCTTC
CDR3: CASSRGDEQFF

D: TRBD2
J: TRBJ2-7
V: TRBV4-1
length: 17
size: NA
DNA: TGCGCCAGCAGCCAAGAACGGGGAGCGGGGGGGACTGAAGAGCAGTACTTC
CDR3: CASSQERGAGGTEEQYF

D: NA
J: TRBJ1-1
V: TRBV27
length: 14
size: NA
DNA: TGTGCCAGCTATTCAGGGATCATGAACACTGAAGCTTTCTTT
CDR3: CASYSGIMNTEAFF

D: NA
J: TRBJ1-4
V: TRBV19
length: 14
size: NA
DNA: TGTGCCAGTAGTATATGGAGTGTTAATGAAAAACTGTTTTTT
CDR3: CASSIWSVNEKLFF

D: NA
J: TRBJ2-5
V: TRBV9
length: 15
size: NA
DNA: TGTGCCAGCAGCGTAGCCTGGACACAGCAAGAGACCCAGTACTTC
CDR3: CASSVAWTQQETQYF

D: NA
J: TRBJ1-2
V: TRBV6-6
length: 11
size: once
DNA: TGTGCCAGCAGCCGACAGGATGGCTACACCTTC
CDR3: CASSRQDGYTF

D: TRBD2
J: TRBJ2-1
V: TRBV28
length: 17
size: NA
DNA: TGTGCCAGCAGCCCCAATTCGGGACTAGCCTCCTCCAATGAGCAGTTCTTC
CDR3: CASSPNSGLASSNEQFF

D: TRBD2
J: TRBJ2-7
V: TRBV5-1
length: 16
size: NA
DNA: TGCGCCAGCAGCTGGGCCACTAGCGGGAGCTCCTACGAGCAGTACTTC
CDR3: CASSWATSGSSYEQYF

D: TRBD1
J: TRBJ2-1
V: TRBV5-1
length: 16
size: NA
DNA: TGCGCCAGCAGCTCAATTCCGGGACAGGGGGACAATGAGCAGTTCTTC
CDR3: CASSSIPGQGDNEQFF

D: NA
J: TRBJ2-5
V: TRBV5-1
length: 13
size: NA
DNA: TGCGCCAGCAGCTTGGATTCGCAAGAGACCCAGTACTTC
CDR3: CASSLDSQETQYF

D: TRBD2
J: TRBJ2-5
V: TRBV6-4
length: 15
size: NA
DNA: TGTGCCAGCAGCCCCACTACTAGCGGTCAAGAGACCCAGTACTTC
CDR3: CASSPTTSGQETQYF

D: TRBD2
J: TRBJ2-7
V: TRBV28
length: 14
size: NA
DNA: TGTGCCAGCAGTCCCATTCGGGAGGACTACGAGCAGTACTTC
CDR3: CASSPIREDYEQYF

D: TRBD1
J: TRBJ2-2
V: TRBV27
length: 16
size: NA
DNA: TGTGCCAGCAGGCCACAAGACAGGGACATTACCGGGGAGCTGTTTTTT
CDR3: CASRPQDRDITGELFF

D: NA
J: TRBJ2-3
V: TRBV5-5
length: 13
size: NA
DNA: TGTGCCAGCAGCGCGGCAGTCACAGATACGCAGTATTTT
CDR3: CASSAAVTDTQYF

D: NA
J: TRBJ2-1
V: TRBV4-1
length: 18
size: once
DNA: TGCGCCAGTATGCCTCGGGTTATCCTGCGAGGGTCTCACAATGAGCAGTTCTTC
CDR3: CASMPRVILRGSHNEQFF

D: TRBD1
J: TRBJ1-2
V: TRBV5-4
length: 15
size: NA
DNA: TGTGCCAGCAGCTTGGGGACAGGGGCGAGGTATGGCTACACCTTC
CDR3: CASSLGTGARYGYTF

D: NA
J: TRBJ1-1
V: TRBV11-2
length: 14
size: once
DNA: TGTGCCAGCAGCCCAGCACGGTCTCGGGCTGAAGCTTTCTTT
CDR3: CASSPARSRAEAFF

D: NA
J: TRBJ2-1
V: TRBV11-3
length: 16
size: NA
DNA: TGTGCCAGCAGCTCGTTCCAGGGCGGGGCCTACAATGAGCAGTTCTTC
CDR3: CASSSFQGGAYNEQFF

D: NA
J: TRBJ2-1
V: TRBV27
length: 15
size: NA
DNA: TGTGCCAGCAGTTTTGGAGTGCGGGCCTACAATGAGCAGTTCTTC
CDR3: CASSFGVRAYNEQFF

D: TRBD2
J: TRBJ2-3
V: TRBV5-4
length: 15
size: NA
DNA: TGTGCCAGCAGCTTGGCCGGGAGGAACACAGATACGCAGTATTTT
CDR3: CASSLAGRNTDTQYF

D: TRBD1
J: TRBJ1-2
V: TRBV6-5
length: 14
size: NA
DNA: TGTGCCAGCAGGGCGGACAGGGACATTGGTGGCTACACCTTC
CDR3: CASRADRDIGGYTF

D: TRBD1
J: TRBJ1-5
V: TRBV19
length: 16
size: NA
DNA: TGTGCCAGTAGTACCTATACCGGACAGGGTGGTCAGCCCCAGCATTTT
CDR3: CASSTYTGQGGQPQHF

D: NA
J: TRBJ2-1
V: TRBV7-7
length: 14
size: NA
DNA: TGTGCTAGCAGCTTAGCGAGGGAATACAATGAGCAGTTCTTC
CDR3: CASSLAREYNEQFF

D: NA
J: TRBJ2-3
V: TRBV13
length: 15
size: NA
DNA: TGTGCCAGCAGCTTAATTGCGGTGAGCACAGATACGCAGTATTTT
CDR3: CASSLIAVSTDTQYF

D: TRBD2
J: TRBJ2-1
V: TRBV5-6
length: 12
size: NA
DNA: TGTGCCAGCAGCTTGGCGGGGGGAGCGCCGTTCTTC
CDR3: CASSLAGGAPFF

D: NA
J: TRBJ2-3
V: TRBV29-1
length: 17
size: once
DNA: TGCAGCGTTGAAGGTGGCGGCAGACTACCCTTCACAGATACGCAGTATTTT
CDR3: CSVEGGGRLPFTDTQYF

D: NA
J: TRBJ2-1
V: TRBV5-1
length: 20
size: NA
DNA: TGCGCCAGCAGCTTGGATCAGGGAGGCTACCTAGGGATACACGACAATGAGCAGTTCTTC
CDR3: CASSLDQGGYLGIHDNEQFF

D: NA
J: TRBJ2-2
V: TRBV10-1
length: 12
size: NA
DNA: TGCGCCAGCAGTGCAGGGACCGGGGAGCTGTTTTTT
CDR3: CASSAGTGELFF

D: NA
J: TRBJ2-3
V: TRBV5-1
length: 14
size: NA
DNA: TGCGCCAGCAGCTTGGGACTCCCCACAGATACGCAGTATTTT
CDR3: CASSLGLPTDTQYF

D: TRBD2
J: TRBJ2-2
V: TRBV9
length: 17
size: NA
DNA: TGTGCCAGCAGCACCCGTTTAGCGGGACCTGACACCGGGGAGCTGTTTTTT
CDR3: CASSTRLAGPDTGELFF

D: TRBD1
J: TRBJ1-5
V: TRBV28
length: 16
size: NA
DNA: TGTGCCAGCAGTTCACTTTACAGGGGAGGTAATCAGCCCCAGCATTTT
CDR3: CASSSLYRGGNQPQHF

D: TRBD1
J: TRBJ2-5
V: TRBV11-2
length: 16
size: once
DNA: TGTGCCAGCAGCTCGGGGACGGGACAGGGAGGAGAGACCCAGTACTTC
CDR3: CASSSGTGQGGETQYF

D: NA
J: TRBJ2-3
V: TRBV28
length: 14
size: NA
DNA: TGTGCCAGCAACCGAGGGCTAAACACAGATACGCAGTATTTT
CDR3: CASNRGLNTDTQYF

D: TRBD1
J: TRBJ2-1
V: TRBV18
length: 15
size: NA
DNA: TGTGCCAGCTCACCGGGACAGGGGACCAGTAATGAGCAGTTCTTC
CDR3: CASSPGQGTSNEQFF

D: TRBD1
J: TRBJ1-6
V: TRBV16
length: 14
size: NA
DNA: TGTGCCAGCAGCCCGACGGACAGGGATTCACCCCTCCACTTT
CDR3: CASSPTDRDSPLHF